What follows describes a single T cell receptor (beta chain). The antigen remains unidentified. Trimming removed 0 bases from V and 2 bases from J, with 8 bases in between. Germline assignment: CDR1 MNHEY and CDR2 SVGAGI. CDR3 length: 14 amino acids. A single record per CDR3 protein comes from TCRdb applying MiXCR to the RT-PCR reads. The data contain about 300,000 distinct CDR3 sequences, roughly a fifth of them seen just once; the ten biggest clones take up roughly a tenth. This sample was taken from a study of response to subunit inactivated influenza vaccine. General study points: Few new T cells, the authors suggested, are recruited by each seasonal influenza vaccination.

The source is a man between 50 and 75 years old who received an inactivated influenza vaccine. The chain couples TRBV6-5 to TRBJ2-7; the D gene is possibly TRBD2 (5 bases). Sequenced material: PBMCs from blood, taken less than 22 months after vaccination. The CDR3 loop is CASSYSDGTYEQYF. In nucleotides, the CDR3 is TGTGCCAGCAGTTACTCGGACGGGACCTACGAGCAGTACTTC.